The 13 T cell receptor beta chains listed next were all sequenced from one sample in a study of cytomegalovirus exposure and HLA in healthy donors. Here immunoSEQ multiplex PCR was the method, and the copy in TCRdb shows in-frame clones only, minus some. This table has under 150,000 clones, around 88% appearing once. Sequencing was carried out using PBMCs. These receptors all stem from a young woman in good health and CMV-seropositive.

The chain links TRBV6-5 to TRBJ1-2; 7 bases are shared with TRBD1. Germline lookup yields CDR1 MNHEY and CDR2 SVGAGI. V gave up 5 bases and J gave up 8 bases; unmatched junction bases: 5. CDR3 length equals 12 residues. The CDR3 nucleotides read TGTGCCAGCAGTAGACAGGGAACAGGCTACACCTTC. It encodes CASSRQGTGYTF.

The CDR3 DNA reads as TGTGCCAGCAGTGGATCCAAGAGTACCCAGTACTTC. Residues: CASSGSKSTQYF. This rearrangement joins TRBV6-1 to TRBJ2-5; unclear D gene. V lost 4 bases, J lost 8 bases, and 11 bases lay in between. The CDR3 loop spans 12 amino acids. The germline V gene has CDR1 MNHNS and CDR2 SASEGT.

The chain couples TRBV28 to TRBJ2-5; D is perhaps TRBD2 (6 bases). V was shortened by 3 bases and J by 7 bases, with 18 bases between the two germline ends. Germline V gene data show CDR1 as MDHEN and CDR2 as SYDVKM. This CDR3 comprises 15 residues. In DNA form, the CDR3 reads TGTGCCAGCAGTTTGCTTGGGGCTCGGGGGATGACCCAGTACTTC. This translates into CASSLLGARGMTQYF.

This chain uses TRBV7-8 with TRBJ2-5; no clear D. The CDR3 runs to 12 residues. V was clipped by 5 bases and J by 1 base, with 5 bases between them. CDR1 SGHVS and CDR2 FQNEAQ come from the germline V gene. Written as DNA, the CDR3 is TGTGCCAGCAGCCGAGTCCAAGAGACCCAGTACTTC. Its protein product is CASSRVQETQYF. Full variable domain (remainder filled in from reference TRBV7-8 and TRBJ2-5): GAGVSQSPRYKVAKRGQDVALRCDPISGHVSLFWYQQALGQGPEFLTYFQNEAQLDKSGLPSDRFFAERPEGSVSTLKIQRTQQEDSAVYLCASSRVQETQYFGPGTRLLVL.

This chain connects TRBV5-1 to TRBJ2-2; D is possibly TRBD2 (5 bases). Per germline, CDR1 SGHRS and CDR2 YFSETQ. Trimming left V 7 bases short and J 5 bases short, with 15 bases between. This CDR3 is built from 14 residues. CDR3 amino acids: CASCLAGGTGELFF. The CDR3 nucleotides are TGCGCCAGCTGTCTAGCCGGAGGAACCGGGGAGCTGTTTTTT.

The V gene is TRBV6-1, the J gene TRBJ2-7; 7 bases align to TRBD1. The junction had 6 bases not matched to a gene; V was cut back by 3 bases and J by 13 bases. The CDR3 contains 11 residues. Germline V gives CDR1 MNHNS, CDR2 SASEGT. Written as DNA, the CDR3 is TGTGCCAGCAGTGAGGTAGGGGGCTATTACTTC. Its protein is CASSEVGGYYF.

This clone was found once. This chain links TRBV19 with TRBJ1-5, with no clear D. Germline V gene data show CDR1 as LNHDA and CDR2 as SQIVND (reference sequence). This CDR3 has 15 amino acids. V dropped 2 bases and J dropped 5 bases, with 13 bases sitting between them. The CDR3 nucleotides read TGTGCCAGTAGTATATCCGGCAGGTCCCATCAGCCCCAGCATTTT. It specifies CASSISGRSHQPQHF.

The chain recombines TRBV4-1 with TRBJ1-6; TRBD1 is a possible D gene (6 bases). Per germline, CDR1 MGHRA and CDR2 YSYEKL. This CDR3 region has 17 residues. Trimming pared 4 bases from V and 7 bases from J, leaving 20 bases between. CDR3 sequence (DNA): TGCGCCAGCAGCCCAAGAGTGGCAGGGGTGGGAAATTCACCCCTCCACTTT. Protein: CASSPRVAGVGNSPLHF.

The chain uses TRBV6-5 and TRBJ2-5; 8 bases match TRBD1. With the DNA end fitting TRBJ2-7 better, the J assignment may be wrong. Germline CDR1 is MNHEY and CDR2 is SVGAGI. CDR3 length equals 15 residues. The DNA for the CDR3 is TGTGCCAGCAGTTACTCCGGACAGGGAAGCTACGAGCAGTACTTC. It translates to CASSYSGQGSYEQYF.

This chain joins TRBV28 and TRBJ1-5, with TRBD1 matching over 7 bases. V shed 3 bases, J shed 0 bases, and the junction held 5 bases outside the gene matches. Germline assignment: CDR1 MDHEN and CDR2 SYDVKM. This CDR3 contains 16 residues. Here the CDR3 DNA reads TGTGCCAGCAGTTTGATAGGGGGCGGTAGCAATCAGCCCCAGCATTTT. Its protein product is CASSLIGGGSNQPQHF.

The chain combines TRBV6-5 with TRBJ1-6; TRBD1 is a possible D gene (5 bases). V was cut by 0 bases and J by 11 bases, with 11 bases left in between. Germline V CDR1 and CDR2: MNHEY, SVGAGI. The CDR3 extends over 14 amino acids. CDR3 coding DNA: TGTGCCAGCAGTTACTCGGGGCTCGTAACACCCCTCCACTTT. Amino acids: CASSYSGLVTPLHF.

Regarding this clone: Mismatch with germline at one junction end may stem from a read error. This chain joins TRBV5-1 and TRBJ2-3, with 9 nucleotides matching TRBD2. The CDR3 runs to 15 residues. CDR1 SGHRS and CDR2 YFSETQ come from the germline V gene. CDR3 protein: CASRLDSGGTDTQYF. The CDR3 DNA reads TGCGCCAGCAGATTGGATAGCGGGGGAACTGATACGCAGTATTTT.

The CDR3 region has the DNA TGTGCCAGCAGCCCGGGACAGGGACTCTATGGCTACACCTTC. Residues: CASSPGQGLYGYTF. The chain links TRBV6-1 to TRBJ1-2; 9 nucleotides match TRBD1. The CDR3 consists of 14 residues. V was pared by 6 bases and J by 4 bases, with 6 bases of the junction left unmatched. CDR1 is MNHNS, CDR2 SASEGT, per germline.